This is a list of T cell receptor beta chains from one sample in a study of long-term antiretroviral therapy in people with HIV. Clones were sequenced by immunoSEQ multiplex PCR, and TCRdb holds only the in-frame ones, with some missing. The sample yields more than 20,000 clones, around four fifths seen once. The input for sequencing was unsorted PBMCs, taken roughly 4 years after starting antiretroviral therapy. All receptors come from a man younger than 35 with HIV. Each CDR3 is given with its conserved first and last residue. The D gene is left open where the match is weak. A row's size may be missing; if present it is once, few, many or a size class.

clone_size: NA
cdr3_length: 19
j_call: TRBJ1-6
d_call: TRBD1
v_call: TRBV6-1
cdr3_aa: CASSDLTGWAASYNSPLHF
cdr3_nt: TGTGCCAGCAGTGACCTGACAGGGTGGGCCGCCTCCTATAATTCACCCCTCCACTTT

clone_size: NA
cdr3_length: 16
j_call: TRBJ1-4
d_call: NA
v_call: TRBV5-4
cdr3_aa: CASSLPGEGDYEKLFF
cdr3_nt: TGTGCCAGCAGCTTGCCCGGAGAGGGGGATTATGAAAAACTGTTTTTT

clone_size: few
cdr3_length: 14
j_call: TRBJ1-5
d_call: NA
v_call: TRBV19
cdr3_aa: CASSRGTPLQPQHF
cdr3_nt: TGTGCCAGTAGTAGGGGTACCCCGCTGCAGCCCCAGCATTTT

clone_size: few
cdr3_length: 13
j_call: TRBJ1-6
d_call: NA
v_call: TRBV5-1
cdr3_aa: CASSFAENSPLHF
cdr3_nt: TGCGCCAGCAGCTTCGCGGAGAACTCACCCCTCCACTTT

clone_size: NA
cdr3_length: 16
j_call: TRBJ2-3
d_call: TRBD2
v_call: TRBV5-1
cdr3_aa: CASSFLGGGYTDTQYF
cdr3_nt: TGCGCCAGCAGCTTTCTTGGCGGGGGTTACACAGATACGCAGTATTTT

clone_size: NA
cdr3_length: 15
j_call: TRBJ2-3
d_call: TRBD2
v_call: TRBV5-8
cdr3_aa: CASSLAGLVADTQYF
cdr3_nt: TGTGCCAGCAGCTTGGCGGGACTAGTCGCAGATACGCAGTATTTT

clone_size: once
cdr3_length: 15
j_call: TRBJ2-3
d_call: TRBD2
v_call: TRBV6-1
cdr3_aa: CASVSGGQSTDTQYF
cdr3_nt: TGTGCCAGTGTTAGCGGGGGCCAAAGCACAGATACGCAGTATTTT

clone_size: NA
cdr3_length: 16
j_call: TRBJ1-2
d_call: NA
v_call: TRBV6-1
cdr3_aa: CASSVHRDNLNYGYTF
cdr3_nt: TGTGCCAGCAGTGTTCATCGGGACAACCTTAACTATGGCTACACCTTC

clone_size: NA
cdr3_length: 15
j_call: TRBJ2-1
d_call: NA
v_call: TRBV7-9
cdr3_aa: CASSLDYFLYNEQFF
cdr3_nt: TGTGCCAGCAGCTTAGACTACTTTCTATACAATGAGCAGTTCTTC

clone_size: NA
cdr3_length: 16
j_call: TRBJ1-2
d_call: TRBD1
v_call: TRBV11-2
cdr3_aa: CASSPLYGQGNYGYTF
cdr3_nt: TGTGCCAGCAGCCCCCTCTACGGACAGGGTAACTATGGCTACACCTTC

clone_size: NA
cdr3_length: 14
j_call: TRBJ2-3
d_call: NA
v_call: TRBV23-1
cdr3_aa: CASSQSPRARQQYF
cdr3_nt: TGCGCCAGCAGTCAATCGCCCAGGGCTAGGCAGCAGTATTTT

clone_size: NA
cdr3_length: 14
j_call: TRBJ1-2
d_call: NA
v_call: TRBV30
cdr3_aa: CAWDSGGVREGYTF
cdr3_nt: TGTGCCTGGGATTCCGGGGGGGTTCGGGAAGGCTACACCTTC

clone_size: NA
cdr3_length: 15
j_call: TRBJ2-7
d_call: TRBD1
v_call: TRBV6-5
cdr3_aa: CASSPGTGPIYEQYF
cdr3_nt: TGTGCCAGCAGTCCCGGGACAGGGCCGATCTACGAGCAGTACTTC

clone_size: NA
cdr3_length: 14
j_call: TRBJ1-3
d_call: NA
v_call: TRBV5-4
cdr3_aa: CASSWTGSGNTIYF
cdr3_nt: TGTGCCAGCAGCTGGACTGGGTCTGGAAACACCATATATTTT

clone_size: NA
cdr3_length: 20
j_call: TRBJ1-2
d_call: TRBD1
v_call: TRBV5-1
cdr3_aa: CASSLRTGSNFIPTNYGYTF
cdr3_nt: TGCGCCAGCAGCTTGAGGACAGGGTCAAACTTCATTCCTACTAACTATGGCTACACCTTC

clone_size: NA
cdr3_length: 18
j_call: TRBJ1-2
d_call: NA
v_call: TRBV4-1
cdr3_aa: CASSQDGNRPHPNWGYTF
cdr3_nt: TGCGCCAGCAGCCAAGATGGAAACAGACCTCACCCTAACTGGGGCTACACCTTC

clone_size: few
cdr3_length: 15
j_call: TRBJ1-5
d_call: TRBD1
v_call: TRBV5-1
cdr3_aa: CASSLGQGGNQPQHF
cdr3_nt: TGCGCCAGCAGCTTGGGACAGGGAGGAAATCAGCCCCAGCATTTT

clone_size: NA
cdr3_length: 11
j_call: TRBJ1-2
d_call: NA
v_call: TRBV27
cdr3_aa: CASSGHDGYTF
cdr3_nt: TGTGCCAGCAGTGGCCACGATGGCTACACCTTC

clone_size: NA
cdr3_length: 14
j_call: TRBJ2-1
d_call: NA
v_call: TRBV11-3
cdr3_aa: CASSSGLAYNEQFF
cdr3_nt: TGTGCCAGCAGCTCGGGCTTAGCCTACAATGAGCAGTTCTTC

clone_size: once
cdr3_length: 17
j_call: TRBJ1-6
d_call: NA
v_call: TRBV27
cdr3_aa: CASRKRQPSSYNSPLHF
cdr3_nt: TGTGCCAGCAGGAAACGACAGCCGAGCTCCTATAATTCACCCCTCCACTTT

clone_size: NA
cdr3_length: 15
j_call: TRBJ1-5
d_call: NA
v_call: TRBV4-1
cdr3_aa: CASSQDTLRGQPQHF
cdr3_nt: TGCGCCAGCAGCCAAGATACCCTGCGTGGTCAGCCCCAGCATTTT

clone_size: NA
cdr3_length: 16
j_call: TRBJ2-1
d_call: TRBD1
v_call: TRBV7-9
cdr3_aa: CASSPATGTSYNEQFF
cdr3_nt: TGTGCCAGCAGCCCGGCGACAGGGACAAGCTACAATGAGCAGTTCTTC

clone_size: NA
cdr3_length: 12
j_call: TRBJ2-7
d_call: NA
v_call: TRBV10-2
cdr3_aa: CACGQFGYEQYF
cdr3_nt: TGCGCCTGTGGACAGTTCGGCTACGAGCAGTACTTC

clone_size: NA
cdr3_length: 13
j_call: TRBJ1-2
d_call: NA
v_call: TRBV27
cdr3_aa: CASLGFPNYGYTF
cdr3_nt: TGTGCCAGCCTGGGCTTCCCTAACTATGGCTACACCTTC

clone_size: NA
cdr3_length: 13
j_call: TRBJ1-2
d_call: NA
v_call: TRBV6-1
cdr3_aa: CASSASPNYGYTF
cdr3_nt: TGTGCCAGCAGCGCTAGCCCCAACTATGGCTACACCTTC

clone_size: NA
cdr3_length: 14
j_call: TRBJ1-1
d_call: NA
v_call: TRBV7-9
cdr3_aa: CASSLGTENTEAFF
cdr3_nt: TGTGCCAGCAGCTTAGGGACAGAGAACACTGAAGCTTTCTTT

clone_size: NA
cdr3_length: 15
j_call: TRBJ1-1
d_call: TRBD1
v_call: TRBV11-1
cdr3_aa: CASSFEQGAGTEAFF
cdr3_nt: TGTGCCAGCAGCTTTGAACAGGGGGCTGGCACTGAAGCTTTCTTT